This T cell receptor (beta chain) was recorded in a study of blood T cell repertoires in COVID-19 (dated by TCRdb to between 2020 and 2021). Describing the broader study: Samples covering the acute and convalescent phases of COVID-19 were provided by collaborators in the United States, Italy and Spain. The material from the prospective study consisted of cDNA or gDNA derived from T cells, B-cell-depleted T cells, or PBMCs. The repertoires were released in a freely available public database meant as a resource for research on the immune response to SARS-CoV-2. Subjects who had been exposed to COVID-19, were actively infected with it, or had recovered from it provided the deeply sampled blood TCRbeta repertoires that made up the dataset. The samples were drawn from two sources: the first 160 participants of the ongoing ImmuneRACE study, and approximately 1,300 subjects contributed by 6 global collaborators. Where available, HLA class I and class II types were taken from metadata supplied by the sample provider and were not determined by assay-based typing. The sample metadata nearly always contained a de-identified subject ID, COVID-19 status, age in years and sex.

Reading the germline V gene gives CDR1 SGHTA and CDR2 FQGTGA. The CDR3 sequence holds 15 residues, the cysteine and phenylalanine included. The sequence is cut down to CDR3 DNA, 45 bases in frame from base 1. In regard to this clone: Its antigen remains unidentified. Germline and junction disagree at one end, which may indicate a read error.

Overall study results and their limits: How much clinical and demographic metadata was included differed by source and by participant, and the metadata was provided uncurated.

Whole blood was collected in K2EDTA tubes by collaborating institutions according to the institutions' own protocols. For TCRbeta analysis, collaborators shipped samples as frozen whole blood, isolated PBMCs, or DNA extracted from either of those sample types. TCRbeta CDR3 regions were amplified from genomic DNA using the immunoSEQ Assay, a bias-controlled multiplex PCR. Per the authors' processing: The number of nucleated cells in each sample was estimated by amplification of reference gene primers within the assay. To quantify the absolute abundance of each unique TCRbeta CDR3 rearrangement, sequence reads were collapsed and filtered. For each sample, productive Simpson clonality was calculated by taking the square root of Simpson's diversity index across productive rearrangements. In its TCRdb copy, this immuneACCESS table keeps in-frame sequences only and misses some clones. Where compared with another copy, unresolved V genes explain less than half of these, and the others have no known cause. V and J calls and clone size are given by that table; D and trimming were obtained from the DNA. The sample table shows 95,000 to 150,000 clones, and around four fifths are seen once. The top ten clonotypes cover more than 20% of the sample.

The receptor was derived from a human donor in a cohort sampled during active COVID-19. The rearrangement joined TRBV7-3 to TRBJ2-3; 9 middle bases align to TRBD2. Sample: peripheral blood. The CDR3 sequence is CASSSRAGGTDTQYF. The DNA is TGTGCCAGCAGCTCTCGAGCGGGGGGCACGGATACGCAGTATTTT.